This TCR beta chain originates from a study of blood T cell repertoires in COVID-19. Overall study: Acute and convalescent COVID-19 specimens originated in the United States, Italy and Spain. Sample material is recorded as cDNA or gDNA derived from T cells, B-cell-depleted T cells, or PBMCs.

Authors' methods: Amplification of reference gene primers was used by the study to estimate nucleated cell counts. This table comes from immunoSEQ multiplex PCR, and its TCRdb copy is limited to in-frame clones, with some not included. V and J calls and clone size are copied from that table; D and trimming were computed from the DNA. The sample records roughly 71,000 clones, roughly 85% being singletons. The sequenced material came from peripheral blood. The sequence was collected from a woman of 80 years or more with acute or convalescent COVID-19.

The CDR3 loop reads CASSRQGSQSNQPQHF. CDR3 in DNA: TGTGCCAGTAGTCGACAGGGTTCCCAGAGCAATCAGCCCCAGCATTTT. V usage is TRBV19 and J usage is TRBJ1-5; 7 bases agree with TRBD1. The CDR3 runs 16 residues. Germline V gene lookup returns CDR1 LNHDA and CDR2 SQIVND (reference sequence). The V segment lost 5 bases and the J segment 1 base; nucleotides outside the gene matches: 8.